These T cell receptor beta chains were read from a single sample in a study of identical twins. TCRdb independently ran MiXCR on the 5' RACE reads; one entry per CDR3 protein. The sample lists about 730,000 distinct CDR3 sequences; 21% were seen once. This sample also appeared in a second study, on T cells expressing NK-cell markers.

Source material: PBMCs. The receptor set was obtained from a woman in her late teens or twenties in good health. CDR3s include the opening cysteine and the closing phenylalanine or tryptophan. Each record gives: J gene, V gene, clone size, D gene, CDR3 length, CDR3 DNA, CDR3 protein. D genes are given only for firm matches. Some rows mark clone size as missing; the rest say once, few, many or name a class of expanded clone.

J: TRBJ2-1; V: TRBV7-9; size: .; D: TRBD1; length: 15; DNA: TGTGCCAGCAGCTTATTCACAGGGGGCATCAATGAGCAGTTCTTC; CDR3: CASSLFTGGINEQFF
J: TRBJ2-7; V: TRBV6-5; size: .; D: .; length: 12; DNA: TGTGCCAGCGGCCGGACGGCACCCGAGCAGTACTTC; CDR3: CASGRTAPEQYF
J: TRBJ1-1; V: TRBV5-1; size: .; D: .; length: 16; DNA: TGCGCCAGCAGCCAGATGCCGGGACACCTGAACACTGAAGCTTTCTTT; CDR3: CASSQMPGHLNTEAFF
J: TRBJ2-1; V: TRBV4-3; size: .; D: .; length: 14; DNA: TGCGCCAGCAGCCAAGAGAGGCAGTACAATGAGCAGTTCTTC; CDR3: CASSQERQYNEQFF
J: TRBJ2-7; V: TRBV27; size: few; D: .; length: 13; DNA: TGTGCCAGCCACCGAGGGAGCTCCTACGAGCAGTACTTC; CDR3: CASHRGSSYEQYF
J: TRBJ2-7; V: TRBV5-6; size: many; D: .; length: 14; DNA: TGTGCCAGCAGCGGGGGGAGTTTCTTCTACGAGCAGTACTTC; CDR3: CASSGGSFFYEQYF
J: TRBJ2-3; V: TRBV20-1; size: .; D: .; length: 15; DNA: TGCAGTGCTAGTCACCCTCGGGTGAGCACAGATACGCAGTATTTT; CDR3: CSASHPRVSTDTQYF
J: TRBJ2-5; V: TRBV6-1; size: .; D: .; length: 15; DNA: TGTGCCAGCAGTCGGACGGCAGGGTGGATAGAGACCCAGTACTTC; CDR3: CASSRTAGWIETQYF
J: TRBJ2-2; V: TRBV9; size: many; D: TRBD2; length: 16; DNA: TGTGCCAGCAGCGTAGCTCCTAGCGGGAGGGGCGGGGAGCTGTTTTTT; CDR3: CASSVAPSGRGGELFF
J: TRBJ1-2; V: TRBV6-1; size: few; D: .; length: 13; DNA: TGTGCCAGCAGTGTAAACAGGGTCTATGGCTACACCTTC; CDR3: CASSVNRVYGYTF
J: TRBJ2-1; V: TRBV29-1; size: .; D: .; length: 15; DNA: TGCAGCGTGCAGGGGTTACAGAGCTCCTACAATGAGCAGTTCTTC; CDR3: CSVQGLQSSYNEQFF
J: TRBJ2-7; V: TRBV10-3; size: few; D: .; length: 14; DNA: TGTGCCATCAGTGAGCCCGGGGCAGCCTACGAGCAGTACTTC; CDR3: CAISEPGAAYEQYF
J: TRBJ2-7; V: TRBV4-1; size: few; D: TRBD2; length: 16; DNA: TGCGCCAGCAGCCGCCGGAGAGCGGGGGGTGTTTACGAGCAGTACTTC; CDR3: CASSRRRAGGVYEQYF
J: TRBJ2-7; V: TRBV5-1; size: .; D: .; length: 13; DNA: TGCGCCAGCAGCCCCCTCCTCATAGGGGAGCAGTACTTC; CDR3: CASSPLLIGEQYF
J: TRBJ2-1; V: TRBV5-8; size: few; D: .; length: 11; DNA: TGTGCCAGCAGCACCCGGGGAGTGCAGTTCTTC; CDR3: CASSTRGVQFF
J: TRBJ2-1; V: TRBV20-1; size: .; D: TRBD2; length: 14; DNA: TGCGGAGTGAAGAGACTAGCGGGAGGTGATGAGCAGTTCTTC; CDR3: CGVKRLAGGDEQFF
J: TRBJ2-1; V: TRBV3-1; size: many; D: TRBD1; length: 16; DNA: TGTGCCAGCAGCCATGGTGGGGACAGGGGGCGGAATGAGCAGTTCTTC; CDR3: CASSHGGDRGRNEQFF
J: TRBJ1-5; V: TRBV12-3/TRBV12-4; size: .; D: .; length: 13; DNA: TGTGCCAGCAGCCAGAGACAGAATCAGCCCCAGCATTTT; CDR3: CASSQRQNQPQHF
J: TRBJ2-1; V: TRBV5-6; size: many; D: TRBD1; length: 15; DNA: TGTGCCAGCAGCTTCATGGGACAGGGGACCAATGAGCAGTTCTTC; CDR3: CASSFMGQGTNEQFF
J: TRBJ2-1; V: TRBV5-1; size: few; D: .; length: 13; DNA: TGCGCCAGCAGCTTTCTAGCTCAGAATGAGCAGTTCTTC; CDR3: CASSFLAQNEQFF
J: TRBJ2-1; V: TRBV5-1; size: .; D: .; length: 14; DNA: TGCGCCAGCAGCTTAAACAGCGACTACAATGAGCAGTTCTTC; CDR3: CASSLNSDYNEQFF
J: TRBJ1-2; V: TRBV27; size: .; D: TRBD1; length: 16; DNA: TGTGCCAGCAGCTCCCCAACCAGGGGGCAAAAGGATGGCTACACCTTC; CDR3: CASSSPTRGQKDGYTF
J: TRBJ2-7; V: TRBV6-2/TRBV6-3; size: many; D: TRBD2; length: 21; DNA: TGTGCCAGCAGTCGCCAGTCCCAGACTAGCGGGAGATCCCGTACCCCCTACGAGCAGTACTTC; CDR3: CASSRQSQTSGRSRTPYEQYF
J: TRBJ1-1; V: TRBV25-1; size: few; D: TRBD1; length: 15; DNA: TGTGCCAGCAGTGGACAGGGTTATCCTGGGGCTGAAGCTTTCTTT; CDR3: CASSGQGYPGAEAFF
J: TRBJ2-1; V: TRBV11-2; size: .; D: TRBD1; length: 13; DNA: TGTGCCAGCAAAGGGACAGAGTACAATGAGCAGTTCTTC; CDR3: CASKGTEYNEQFF
J: TRBJ1-1; V: TRBV30; size: .; D: .; length: 12; DNA: TGTGCCTGGACTGGGGCGCGGACTGAAGCTTTCTTT; CDR3: CAWTGARTEAFF
J: TRBJ2-7; V: TRBV7-2; size: few; D: TRBD2; length: 14; DNA: TGTGCCAGCAGCCTTAGTACTCCTAGCGGCGAGCAGTACTTC; CDR3: CASSLSTPSGEQYF
J: TRBJ2-3; V: TRBV29-1; size: .; D: .; length: 15; DNA: TGCAGCGTTGCGAACACCTTGTTTAGCACAGATACGCAGTATTTT; CDR3: CSVANTLFSTDTQYF
J: TRBJ1-2; V: TRBV27; size: few; D: TRBD1; length: 17; DNA: TGTGCCAGCAGTTTATCATGGGACAGGGTCCCGGTCGTAGGCTACACCTTC; CDR3: CASSLSWDRVPVVGYTF
J: TRBJ2-7; V: TRBV5-4; size: .; D: .; length: 14; DNA: TGTGCCAGCAGCTCCCGGGCAAGGAATTACGAGCAGTACTTC; CDR3: CASSSRARNYEQYF
J: TRBJ2-7; V: TRBV6-2/TRBV6-3; size: .; D: TRBD2; length: 13; DNA: TGTGCCAGCAGTTTCGGGACTACCTACGAGCAGTACTTC; CDR3: CASSFGTTYEQYF
J: TRBJ2-1; V: TRBV12-3/TRBV12-4; size: few; D: .; length: 11; DNA: TGTGCCAGCAGTTTTAGAGCTGAGCAGTTCTTC; CDR3: CASSFRAEQFF
J: TRBJ2-1; V: TRBV5-1; size: .; D: .; length: 14; DNA: TGCGCCAGCAGCGGGGGTTCTATAAACAATGAGCAGTTCTTC; CDR3: CASSGGSINNEQFF
J: TRBJ1-2; V: TRBV20-1; size: few; D: TRBD1; length: 14; DNA: TGCAGTGCTAGGGGGGACAGGGCAAACTATGGCTACACCTTC; CDR3: CSARGDRANYGYTF
J: TRBJ2-1; V: TRBV5-6; size: .; D: .; length: 13; DNA: TGTGCCAGCAGCCGTATCGTTGCTCGTGAGCAGTTCTTC; CDR3: CASSRIVAREQFF
J: TRBJ2-1; V: TRBV5-8; size: .; D: .; length: 15; DNA: TGTGCCAGCATCCTTGGTTCGGGGGTAGGCAATGAGCAGTTCTTC; CDR3: CASILGSGVGNEQFF
J: TRBJ2-3; V: TRBV3-1; size: .; D: .; length: 17; DNA: TGTGCCAGCAGCCAAGATCAAGGCAGGGTACACACAGATACGCAGTATTTT; CDR3: CASSQDQGRVHTDTQYF
J: TRBJ2-1; V: TRBV9; size: .; D: TRBD2; length: 18; DNA: TGTGCCAGCAGCCCCCGACTAGCGGGAGGGCTTTGGTACAATGAGCAGTTCTTC; CDR3: CASSPRLAGGLWYNEQFF
J: TRBJ1-6; V: TRBV6-1; size: .; D: TRBD1; length: 16; DNA: TGTGCCAGCACCGGCTACAGGGGCCTGACTAATTCACCCCTCCACTTT; CDR3: CASTGYRGLTNSPLHF
J: TRBJ2-4; V: TRBV12-3/TRBV12-4; size: few; D: .; length: 17; DNA: TGTGCCAGCAGTCGCATTCCGACAGCGCTTGGGGAAAACATTCAGTACTTC; CDR3: CASSRIPTALGENIQYF
J: TRBJ2-7; V: TRBV11-2; size: few; D: TRBD1; length: 14; DNA: TGTGCCAGCAGCGAACAGGGGGGAAAGAACGAGCAGTACTTC; CDR3: CASSEQGGKNEQYF